The 9 T cell receptor beta chains below come from one sample, sequenced in a study of regulatory T cells in long-lasting Graves disease (dated by TCRdb to the early 2020s). Receptor libraries were prepared by multiplex PCR. The sequencer listed for this sample is Illumina HiSeq 4000. TCR beta libraries were built with iRepertoire HTBI primers and Arm-PCR amplification of CDR3 regions. The raw public data were reprocessed by TCRdb itself: fastp quality trimming at Q25, MiXCR clonotype calling, in-frame beta chains only. Each CDR3 protein gets just one entry, which takes the most common genes and DNA from the rows behind it. For this sample there are 450,000 to 600,000 distinct CDR3 sequences; about 13% appear just once. Clones ranked in the top ten supply more than 8.5% of the sample. This sample's time point label indicates: newly diagnosed GD, antithyroid drugs for less than 3 months. For both TCR sequencing and RNA sequencing, RNA was extracted from PBMCs in TRIzol.

These same records also appear under a second study, on T cells in Graves' hyperthyroidism and ophthalmopathy.

The sample in question was peripheral blood mononuclear cells (PBMCs), obtained at new diagnosis, from a patient treated with antithyroid drugs. Source of these receptors: a man under 40 with Graves disease. Donor details come from another sample of the same person, matched by shared clones.

This clonotype was seen many times. CDR3 in amino acids: CATVGGFTEAFF. The DNA of the CDR3 is TGTGCCACCGTGGGGGGCTTCACTGAAGCTTTCTTT. The chain links TRBV24-1 to TRBJ1-1; perhaps TRBD1 as D (6 bases). The CDR3 covers 12 residues. Germline lookup yields CDR1 KGHDR and CDR2 SFDVKD. V gave up 9 bases and J gave up 4 bases, with 11 bases separating them.

V gene TRBV6-1 combines with J gene TRBJ2-1; 7 bases align to TRBD1. This CDR3 has 10 residues. Germline lookup yields CDR1 MNHNS and CDR2 SASEGT. Losses at the gene ends were 8 bases for V and 8 bases for J; bases not matched to a gene: 0. The CDR3: CASGQDEQFF. The CDR3 bases are TGTGCCAGCGGACAGGATGAGCAGTTCTTC.

This clonotype was seen a few times. The V and J genes are TRBV14 and TRBJ2-7; D is possibly TRBD1 or TRBD2 (6 bases each). Trimming cost V 1 base and J 6 bases, with 10 bases left between them. This CDR3 has 13 residues. From germline, CDR1 is SGHDN and CDR2 FVKESK. The CDR3 DNA reads TGTGCCAGCAGCCAAGTAGGGGGAGGCGAGCAGTACTTC. Its protein is CASSQVGGGEQYF.

Worth noting for this clonotype: It is likely a read error: a sequence one base away is far more abundant. This sequence joins TRBV7-2 and TRBJ2-7; perhaps D is TRBD1 or TRBD2 (5 bases each). The DNA end is more similar to TRBJ2-3, so the J call may be wrong. Per the germline V gene, CDR1 is SGHTA and CDR2 is FQGNSA. This CDR3 contains 14 residues. CDR3 sequence reads: CASSFYSSTGTQYF. The CDR3 DNA reads as TGTGCCAGCAGCTTCTACTCTAGCACAGGTACGCAGTATTTT.

This clonotype showed up just a few times. The gene calls are TRBV5-8 and TRBJ2-6, with D perhaps matching TRBD1 (5 bases). The V and J ends lost 0 bases and 2 bases respectively, with 9 bases between them. Germline CDR1 reads SGHTS; CDR2 reads YDEGEE. The CDR3 covers 16 residues. The CDR3 sequence is CASSLAGAAGANVLTF. The CDR3 region has the DNA TGTGCCAGCAGCTTGGCTGGGGCCGCTGGGGCCAACGTCCTGACTTTC. Full variable domain (outside the CDR3, taken from reference TRBV5-8 and TRBJ2-6): EAGVTQSPTHLIKTRGQQATLRCSPISGHTSVYWYQQALGLGLQFLLWYDEGEERNRGNFPPRFSGRQFPNYSSELNVNALELEDSALYLCASSLAGAAGANVLTFGAGSRLTVL.

This clonotype was seen many times. V and J are TRBV20-1 and TRBJ2-4; D assignment may be TRBD1 or TRBD2 (6 bases each). The CDR3 loop spans 14 amino acids. The V gene's germline CDR1 is DFQATT and CDR2 SNEGSKA (reference sequence). The ends were cut back, 5 bases at V and 3 bases at J, with 14 bases in the middle. The CDR3 nucleotides read TGCAGTGCTGAAAGGGGGGAGAGCAAAAACATTCAGTACTTC. This translates into CSAERGESKNIQYF.

This clonotype came up a few times. The chain couples TRBV4-1 to TRBJ2-7; TRBD1 might be the D (6 bases). The CDR3 has 16 amino acids. The germline V gene has CDR1 MGHRA and CDR2 YSYEKL. V lost 0 bases and J 1 base, leaving 13 bases between the germline ends. CDR3 amino acids: CASSQETGAPSYEQYF. In DNA, the CDR3 is TGCGCCAGCAGCCAAGAGACAGGAGCCCCTTCCTACGAGCAGTACTTC.

This clonotype occurred many times. The chain uses TRBV5-1 and TRBJ1-1; the D is unclear. V gave up 0 bases and J gave up 2 bases, with 8 bases separating them. Per germline, CDR1 SGHRS and CDR2 YFSETQ. The CDR3 loop spans 14 amino acids. This CDR3 reads CASSLDPANTEAFF. The CDR3 bases are TGCGCCAGCAGCTTGGATCCGGCAAACACTGAAGCTTTCTTT.

This clonotype occurred many times. The genes are TRBV2 and TRBJ2-7, with D possibly TRBD2 on 6 matching bases. CDR3 size: 14 residues. Trimming left V 6 bases short and J 3 bases short, with 15 bases between. The germline V gene encodes CDR1 SNHLY and CDR2 FYNNEI. The CDR3 loop reads CASSVPSANYEQYF. In DNA form, the CDR3 reads TGTGCCAGCAGCGTCCCTAGCGCTAACTACGAGCAGTACTTC.